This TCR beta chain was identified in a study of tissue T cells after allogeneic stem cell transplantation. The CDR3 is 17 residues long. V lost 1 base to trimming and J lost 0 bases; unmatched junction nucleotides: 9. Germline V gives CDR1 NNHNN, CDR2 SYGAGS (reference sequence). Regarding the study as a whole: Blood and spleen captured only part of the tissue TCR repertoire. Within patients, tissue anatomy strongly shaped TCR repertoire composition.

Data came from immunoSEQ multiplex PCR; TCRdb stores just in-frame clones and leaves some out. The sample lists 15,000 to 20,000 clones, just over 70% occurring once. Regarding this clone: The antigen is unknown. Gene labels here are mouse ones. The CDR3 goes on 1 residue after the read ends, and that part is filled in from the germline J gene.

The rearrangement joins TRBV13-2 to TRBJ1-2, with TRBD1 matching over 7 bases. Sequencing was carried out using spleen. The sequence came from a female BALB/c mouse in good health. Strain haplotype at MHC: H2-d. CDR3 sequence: CASGDSLRQGPNSDYTF. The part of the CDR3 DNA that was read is TGTGCCAGCGGTGATTCCCTTAGACAGGGTCCAAACTCCGACTACACC.